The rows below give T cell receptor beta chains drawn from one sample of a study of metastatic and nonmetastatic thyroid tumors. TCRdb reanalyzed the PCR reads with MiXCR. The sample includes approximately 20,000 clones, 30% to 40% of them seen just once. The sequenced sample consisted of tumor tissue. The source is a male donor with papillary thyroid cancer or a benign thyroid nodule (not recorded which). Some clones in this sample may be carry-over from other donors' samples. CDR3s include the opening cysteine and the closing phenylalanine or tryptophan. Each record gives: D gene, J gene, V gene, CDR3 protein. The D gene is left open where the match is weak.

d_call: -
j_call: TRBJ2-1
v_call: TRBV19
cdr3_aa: CASSFWASPGHEQFF

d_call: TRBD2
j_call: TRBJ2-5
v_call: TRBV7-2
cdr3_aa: CASSFPSGRPKETQYF

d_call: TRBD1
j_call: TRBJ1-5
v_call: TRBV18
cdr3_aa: CASSRAEQGSLNQPQHF

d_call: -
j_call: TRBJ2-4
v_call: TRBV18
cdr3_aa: CASSRDLTKNIQYF

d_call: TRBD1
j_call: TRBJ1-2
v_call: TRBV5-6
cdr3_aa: CASSPGRQDRGGVLDGYTF

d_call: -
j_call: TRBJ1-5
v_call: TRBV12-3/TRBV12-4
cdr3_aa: CASSPGIFSNQPQHF

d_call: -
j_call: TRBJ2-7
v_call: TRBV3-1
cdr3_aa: CASIPGPDVCKQYF

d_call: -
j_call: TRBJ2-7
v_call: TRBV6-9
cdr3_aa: CASSYRDGLYEQYF

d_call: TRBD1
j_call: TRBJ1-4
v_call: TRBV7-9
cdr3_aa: CASSPTGEGEKLFF

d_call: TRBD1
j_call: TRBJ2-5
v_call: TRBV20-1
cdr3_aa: CSASGGQYQETQYF

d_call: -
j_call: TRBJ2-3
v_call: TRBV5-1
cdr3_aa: CASIADGTDTQYF

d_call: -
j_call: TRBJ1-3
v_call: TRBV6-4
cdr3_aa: CASSESGLSGNTIYF

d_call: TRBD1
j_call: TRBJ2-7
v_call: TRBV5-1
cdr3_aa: CASSVDRGRTYEQYF

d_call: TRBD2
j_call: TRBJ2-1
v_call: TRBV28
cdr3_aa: CASRGTSVRNEQFF

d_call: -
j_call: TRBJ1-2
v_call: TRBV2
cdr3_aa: CASSERQVYGYTF

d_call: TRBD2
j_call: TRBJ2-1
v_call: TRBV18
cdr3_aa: CASSSLTSPRTRDNEQFF

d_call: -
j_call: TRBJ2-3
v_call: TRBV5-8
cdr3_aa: CASSSTHMDTQYF

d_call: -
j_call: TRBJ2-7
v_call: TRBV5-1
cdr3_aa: CAFSLGSVLYEQYF

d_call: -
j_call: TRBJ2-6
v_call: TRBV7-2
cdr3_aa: CASSSRRGANVPTF

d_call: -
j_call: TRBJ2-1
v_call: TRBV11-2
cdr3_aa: CASSFLGNEQFF

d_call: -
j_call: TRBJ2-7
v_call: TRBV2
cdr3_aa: CASRHDSYEQYF

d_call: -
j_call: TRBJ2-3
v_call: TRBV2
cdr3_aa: CASTPAASTDTPCF

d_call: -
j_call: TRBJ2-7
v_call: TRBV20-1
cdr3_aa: CSARDKARGSFVYF

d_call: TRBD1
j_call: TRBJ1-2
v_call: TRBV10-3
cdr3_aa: CAISKTGGYGYTF

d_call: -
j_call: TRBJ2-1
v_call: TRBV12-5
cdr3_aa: CASGPGSYNEQFF

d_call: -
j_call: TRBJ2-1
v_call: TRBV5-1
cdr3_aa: CASSLGQSYNEQFF

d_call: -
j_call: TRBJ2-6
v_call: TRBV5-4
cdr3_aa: CASRLAGANVLTF

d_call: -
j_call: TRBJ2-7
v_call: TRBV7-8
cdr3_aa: CASSLQTGPYEQYF

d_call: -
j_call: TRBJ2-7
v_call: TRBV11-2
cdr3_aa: CASSLGLGLVF

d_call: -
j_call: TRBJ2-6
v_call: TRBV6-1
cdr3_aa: CASTTGDGGVLTF

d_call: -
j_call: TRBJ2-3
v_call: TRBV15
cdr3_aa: CATSSFGAKRTDTQYF